Presented here are 28 T cell receptor beta chains from one specimen sequenced in a study of cytomegalovirus exposure and HLA in healthy donors. PCR employed 60 Vbeta and 13 Jbeta primers. TCRdb's table, derived via immunoSEQ multiplex PCR, lists solely in-frame clones and lacks some. The sample lists over 80,000 clones, 78% occurring once. The specimen sequenced was PBMCs. These receptor sequences come from a woman aged 40 to 49 in good health and CMV-seronegative.

The chain combines TRBV19 with TRBJ2-4, with a possible D match to TRBD2 (5 bases). Germline CDR1 LNHDA, CDR2 SQIVND (reference sequence). V lost 5 bases and J 0 bases, leaving 17 bases between the germline ends. The CDR3 sequence is 17 residues long. The CDR3 reads CASSPEAGRLAKNIQYF. In nucleotides, the CDR3 is TGTGCCAGTAGTCCGGAGGCCGGCAGACTAGCCAAAAACATTCAGTACTTC.

The sample holds a few counts of this clone. V and J are TRBV5-5 and TRBJ2-7; no firm D call. This CDR3 contains 13 residues. Germline values: CDR1 SGHKS, CDR2 YYEKEE (reference sequence). Trimming shortened V by 1 base and J by 0 bases, and 5 bases separated the two germline ends. CDR3: CASSLRLSYEQYF. DNA for the CDR3: TGTGCCAGCAGCTTGAGACTCTCCTACGAGCAGTACTTC.

In its sample, this clone was seen once. The rearrangement links TRBV9 to TRBJ1-2; no clear D gene. The V end was cut by 3 bases, the J end by 4 bases, with 10 bases between. CDR1 is SGDLS and CDR2 is YYNGEE in the germline V gene. The CDR3 runs 13 residues. The CDR3 sequence: CASSAREGYGYTF. In nucleotides, the CDR3 is TGTGCCAGCAGCGCCCGGGAGGGCTATGGCTACACCTTC.

Turning to this clone: Its ends do not fully match the called genes, so a read error is possible. The chain carries TRBV5-4 and TRBJ2-7; TRBD2 matches at 7 bases. Looked up from germline, CDR1 is SGHNT and CDR2 is YYREEE (reference sequence). The CDR3 length is 17 residues. The CDR3 DNA reads TGTGCCGGCAGCCGGGATCCTAGCGGCCCCAGCTCCTACGAGCAGTACTTC. It encodes CAGSRDPSGPSSYEQYF. Variable domain in full (rest from reference TRBV5-4 and TRBJ2-7): ETGVTQSPTHLIKTRGQQVTLRCSSQSGHNTVSWYQQALGQGPQFIFQYYREEENGRGNFPPRFSGLQFPNYSSELNVNALELDDSALYLCAGSRDPSGPSSYEQYFGPGTRLTVT.

This clone has at least ten counts. This sequence joins TRBV4-1 and TRBJ1-4; D gene unclear. Germline values: CDR1 MGHRA, CDR2 YSYEKL. The ends were cut back, 0 bases at V and 3 bases at J, with 14 bases in the middle. This CDR3 is 17 amino acids long. CDR3 protein: CASSQEYGRISNEKLFF. DNA of the CDR3: TGCGCCAGCAGCCAAGAGTACGGGAGGATATCTAATGAAAAACTGTTTTTT.

V gene TRBV28 combines with J gene TRBJ2-5; D is unresolved. Germline loops: CDR1 MDHEN, CDR2 SYDVKM. V lost 3 bases, J lost 5 bases, and 4 bases lay in between. The CDR3 runs 11 residues. The CDR3 DNA sequence: TGTGCCAGCAGTTTCCGGGAGACCCAGTACTTC. As protein: CASSFRETQYF.

The gene calls are TRBV28 and TRBJ2-5; 11 bases fit TRBD1. Germline assignment: CDR1 MDHEN and CDR2 SYDVKM. Germline trimming cut 3 bases from V and 1 base from J; bases unmatched to any gene: 10. CDR3 length equals 18 residues. The CDR3 DNA follows: TGTGCCAGCAGTTTTGAATATGGACAGGGGGCCCTCCAAGAGACCCAGTACTTC. As protein: CASSFEYGQGALQETQYF.

The chain uses TRBV30 and TRBJ2-5, with D hard to call. Trimming cost V 4 bases and J 0 bases, with 3 bases left between them. The CDR3 sequence is 11 residues long. The germline gives CDR1 GTSNPN, CDR2 SVGIG (reference sequence). The CDR3 coding sequence is TGTGCCTGGAACAACCAAGAGACCCAGTACTTC. Protein product: CAWNNQETQYF.

This chain uses TRBV21-1 with TRBJ2-7; the table gives TRBD2 as D, unverified against the DNA. TRBV21-1 is reported as a pseudogene. The CDR3 runs 17 residues. The CDR3 nucleotides are TGTGCCAGCAGCAAATTATGGGGACTAGCGGGAGCCCACGAGCAGTACTTC. It codes for CASSKLWGLAGAHEQYF.

This clone showed up just once. The chain uses TRBV7-8 and TRBJ2-1, with 14 bases matching TRBD2. This CDR3 comprises 18 residues. V trimming: 4 bases; J trimming: 1 base; junction bases outside the gene matches: 6. Germline CDR1 and CDR2: SGHVS and FQNEAQ. The CDR3 bases are TGTGCCAGCAGCTGGGGACTAGCGGGAGTCTCTTCCTACAATGAGCAGTTCTTC. Amino acid sequence: CASSWGLAGVSSYNEQFF.

This sequence joins TRBV29-1 and TRBJ1-3; possibly TRBD1 for D (5 bases). The ends were cut back, 4 bases at V and 3 bases at J, with 10 bases in the middle. CDR1 and CDR2 from the germline V gene are SQVTM and ANQGSEA. The CDR3 extends over 13 amino acids. The CDR3 protein is CSVVREVGNTIYF. The CDR3 DNA sequence: TGCAGCGTTGTCAGGGAAGTTGGAAACACCATATATTTT.

The rearrangement uses TRBV18 and TRBJ2-5, with TRBD2 as a possible D gene (5 bases). The germline V and J ends were trimmed by 2 bases and 4 bases, with 11 bases remaining between them. This CDR3 has 14 residues. The V gene's germline CDR1 is KGHSH and CDR2 LQKENI. CDR3 DNA: TGTGCCAGCTCACCAATTCCTAGCAGAGAGACCCAGTACTTC. It is translated as CASSPIPSRETQYF.

This chain links TRBV19 with TRBJ1-1, with D possibly TRBD1 on 5 matching bases. V lost 1 base and J 4 bases, leaving 16 bases between the germline ends. Germline CDR1 and CDR2: LNHDA and SQIVND (reference sequence). The CDR3 is made up of 16 amino acids. CDR3 DNA: TGTGCCAGTAGTATAGTCGGTTGGGGACTTAGCACTGAAGCTTTCTTT. Translating it yields CASSIVGWGLSTEAFF.

The chain is built from TRBV19 and TRBJ1-5; D is uncertain. The ends were cut back, 6 bases at V and 0 bases at J, with 12 bases in the middle. Germline V CDR1 and CDR2: LNHDA, SQIVND (reference sequence). The CDR3 extends over 15 amino acids. CDR3 sequence (DNA): TGTGCCAGTAGCCCCCTAGAGGCTAGCAATCAGCCCCAGCATTTT. It translates to CASSPLEASNQPQHF.

The chain combines TRBV15 with TRBJ1-1; D is unresolved. The CDR3 contains 13 residues. Trimming took 5 bases from V and 4 from J, leaving 11 bases between them. Germline CDR1 LNHNV, CDR2 YYDKDF (reference sequence). In DNA, the CDR3 is TGTGCCACCAGCCTCCTAATGCGCACTGAAGCTTTCTTT. Amino acids: CATSLLMRTEAFF.

The gene calls are TRBV6-1 and TRBJ2-7; 10 bases are shared with TRBD2. Losses at the gene ends were 7 bases for V and 6 bases for J; bases not matched to a gene: 6. Per germline, CDR1 MNHNS and CDR2 SASEGT. The length of the CDR3 is 13 residues. CDR3 in amino acids: CASIPSGRIEQYF. CDR3 nucleotides: TGTGCCAGCATCCCTAGCGGGAGAATCGAGCAGTACTTC.

In this sample, this clone turned up once. The J gene is TRBJ1-1, the V gene TRBV27; possible D gene TRBD1, 5 bases. Germline V lookup: CDR1 MNHEY, CDR2 SMNVEV (reference sequence). The CDR3 runs 12 residues. V lost 3 bases and J 12 bases, leaving 14 bases between the germline ends. Here the CDR3 reads CASSFTGFPPFF. CDR3 nucleotides: TGTGCCAGCAGTTTTACAGGTTTCCCCCCTTTCTTT.

The J gene is TRBJ1-1, the V gene TRBV7-9, with TRBD1 as a possible D gene (5 bases). CDR1 and CDR2 (germline): SEHNR, FQNEAQ (reference sequence). The CDR3 covers 12 residues. V was pared by 1 base and J by 6 bases, with 6 bases between. CDR3 residues: CASSLGGPEAFF. CDR3 sequence (DNA): TGTGCCAGCAGCTTAGGGGGCCCTGAAGCTTTCTTT.

The chain joins TRBV9 to TRBJ2-1; TRBD2 matches 13 bases. Per germline, CDR1 SGDLS and CDR2 YYNGEE. The CDR3 spans 18 residues. V dropped 0 bases and J dropped 9; count of bases not matched to a gene: 12. The CDR3 coding sequence is TGTGCCAGCAGCGTAGAACTAGCGGGAGGGAGGGGGTGGAGTGAGCAGTTCTTC. It specifies CASSVELAGGRGWSEQFF.

The V and J genes are TRBV6-4 and TRBJ2-1, with TRBD2 matching 8 bases. Germline lookup yields CDR1 MRHNA and CDR2 SNTAGT. The CDR3 loop spans 15 amino acids. The V and J ends lost 2 bases and 0 bases, in that order; junction bases with no gene match: 0. The CDR3 loop is CASSDGLASYNEQFF. In DNA, the CDR3 is TGTGCCAGCAGTGACGGACTAGCCTCCTACAATGAGCAGTTCTTC.

This clone was picked up a small number of times. The V and J genes are TRBV5-1 and TRBJ2-1; 15 positions match TRBD2. This CDR3 contains 17 residues. The germline gives CDR1 SGHRS, CDR2 YFSETQ. After removal of 3 bases from V and 4 bases from J, the junction contained 5 bases not matched to a gene. This chain's CDR3 is CASSYSGLAGGYNEQFF. CDR3 coding DNA: TGCGCCAGCAGCTACTCTGGACTAGCGGGAGGGTACAATGAGCAGTTCTTC.

In its sample, this clone was seen once. The chain uses TRBV27 and TRBJ2-4, with 9 bases aligning to TRBD1. Trimming cost V 10 bases and J 3 bases; bases outside gene matches: 7. The CDR3 loop spans 14 amino acids. The germline V gene has CDR1 MNHEY and CDR2 SMNVEV (reference sequence). CDR3 coding DNA: TGTGCCACCCGGGACAGGGAAGGCAAAAACATTCAGTACTTC. Its translation: CATRDREGKNIQYF.

The chain combines TRBV11-2 with TRBJ2-7; D not resolved. Germline loops: CDR1 SGHAT, CDR2 FQNNGV. The CDR3 runs 14 residues. Deletions cut 0 bases from V and 3 bases from J, with 9 bases between. The CDR3 spells CASSLDGGHYEQYF. The CDR3 DNA follows: TGTGCCAGCAGCTTAGACGGCGGTCACTACGAGCAGTACTTC. The full variable domain, in which reference TRBV11-2 and TRBJ2-7 provide the parts outside the CDR3, is EAGVAQSPRYKIIEKRQSVAFWCNPISGHATLYWYQQILGQGPKLLIQFQNNGVVDDSQLPKDRFSAERLKGVDSTLKIQPAKLEDSAVYLCASSLDGGHYEQYFGPGTRLTVT.

The J gene is TRBJ1-3, the V gene TRBV10-3; TRBD1 is a possible D gene (5 bases). Germline CDR1 is ENHRY and CDR2 is SYGVKD. The V and J ends lost 5 bases and 2 bases respectively, with 10 bases between them. The CDR3 sequence is 14 residues long. The CDR3 is CAISQGGPGNTIYF. The CDR3 DNA sequence: TGTGCCATCAGTCAGGGTGGCCCTGGAAACACCATATATTTT.

The rearrangement uses TRBV6-4 and TRBJ2-7; 8 nucleotides match TRBD1. After removal of 4 bases from V and 4 bases from J, the junction contained 9 bases not matched to a gene. Germline-derived CDR1 and CDR2 are MRHNA and SNTAGT. CDR3 length: 15 residues. CDR3 amino acids: CASSANAGGAYEQYF. The DNA of the CDR3 is TGTGCCAGCAGTGCAAACGCAGGGGGCGCTTACGAGCAGTACTTC.

Here the CDR3 reads CASRSGSRYEQYF. In nucleotides, the CDR3 is TGTGCCAGCCGGAGCGGGAGTCGATACGAGCAGTACTTC. The gene calls are TRBV28 and TRBJ2-7, with TRBD2 identical over 8 bases. Germline CDR1 is MDHEN and CDR2 is SYDVKM. The CDR3 extends over 13 amino acids. J was trimmed by 4 bases and V by 8 bases; bases with no gene match: 7. Combining the CDR3 with reference TRBV28 and TRBJ2-7 gives the whole variable domain DVKVTQSSRYLVKRTGEKVFLECVQDMDHENMFWYRQDPGLGLRLIYFSYDVKMKEKGDIPEGYSVSREKKERFSLILESASTNQTSMYLCASRSGSRYEQYFGPGTRLTVT.

CDR3 bases: TGTGCCAGCAGCTTGGGGAGACAGGGCGTGAATGAAAAACTGTTTTTT. This sequence encodes CASSLGRQGVNEKLFF. The rearrangement links TRBV5-4 to TRBJ1-4, with 7 bases lining up with TRBD1. The ends lost 0 bases at V and 5 bases at J; junction bases unmatched: 7. The CDR3 extends over 16 amino acids. Germline assignment: CDR1 SGHNT and CDR2 YYREEE (reference sequence).

This clone was found once. V and J are TRBV19 and TRBJ2-3; 7 bases are shared with TRBD2. V lost 4 bases and J lost 3; bases outside the gene matches: 7. CDR1 and CDR2 (germline): LNHDA, SQIVND (reference sequence). The CDR3 runs to 15 residues. The CDR3: CASSKRGGRTDTQYF. In DNA, the CDR3 is TGTGCCAGTAGTAAGAGGGGCGGGAGAACAGATACGCAGTATTTT. Complete variable domain (other parts from reference TRBV19 and TRBJ2-3): DGGITQSPKYLFRKEGQNVTLSCEQNLNHDAMYWYRQDPGQGLRLIYYSQIVNDFQKGDIAEGYSVSREKKESFPLTVTSAQKNPTAFYLCASSKRGGRTDTQYFGPGTRLTVL.